A selection of T cell receptor beta chains follows, all from one sample in a study of T cells in Graves' hyperthyroidism and ophthalmopathy. TCRdb passed the multiplex PCR reads through MiXCR, listing each CDR3 protein once. The sample contains 550,000 to 650,000 distinct CDR3 sequences, more than 11% of which appear only once. The sequenced sample consisted of blood. The receptors were sampled from a woman aged 30 to 39 with Graves' hyperthyroidism that later progressed to Graves' ophthalmopathy. The CDR3 runs from the conserved cysteine through the conserved F or W. D genes are given only for firm matches. Some rows mark clone size as missing; the rest say once, few, many or name a class of expanded clone.

v_gene	d_gene	abundance	j_gene	CDR3aa	CDR3nt
TRBV7-2	TRBD1	many	TRBJ1-2	CASSYRDRASGYTF	TGTGCCAGCAGCTACCGGGACAGGGCGTCCGGCTACACCTTC
TRBV7-2	-	many	TRBJ2-3	CASSLVTTDTQYF	TGTGCCAGCAGCTTAGTGACCACAGATACGCAGTATTTT
TRBV19	TRBD1	once	TRBJ1-1	CASSMLTGGPMNTEAFF	TGTGCCAGTAGTATGTTGACAGGGGGGCCTATGAACACTGAAGCTTTCTTT
TRBV9	-	-	TRBJ2-7	CASSVEAAPYEQYF	TGTGCCAGCAGCGTAGAGGCAGCGCCCTACGAGCAGTACTTC
TRBV20-1	-	-	TRBJ2-1	CSARLGQLDNEQFF	TGCAGTGCTAGACTTGGACAGCTCGACAATGAGCAGTTCTTC
TRBV7-2	-	many	TRBJ2-1	CASSSLSGSTYNEQFF	TGTGCCAGCAGCTCCCTTAGCGGAAGTACCTACAATGAGCAGTTCTTC
TRBV19	TRBD1	few	TRBJ1-1	CAISTGGNTEAFF	TGTGCCATAAGTACAGGGGGGAACACTGAAGCTTTCTTT
TRBV12-3/TRBV12-4	-	many	TRBJ2-1	CASSFPSGGSYNEQFF	TGTGCCAGCAGTTTTCCCTCGGGCGGCTCCTACAATGAGCAGTTCTTC
TRBV13	TRBD1	many	TRBJ1-4	CASSRDSQNEKLFF	TGTGCCAGCAGCCGGGACAGCCAGAATGAAAAACTGTTTTTT
TRBV15	-	few	TRBJ2-3	CATSRQGANTQYF	TGTGCCACCAGCAGACAGGGTGCAAATACGCAGTATTTT
TRBV11-3	-	many	TRBJ2-3	CASSTVGARSDTQYF	TGTGCCAGCAGCACCGTAGGGGCGAGGTCAGATACGCAGTATTTT
TRBV6-2/TRBV6-3	-	-	TRBJ1-1	CASSFGPRRSNTEAFF	TGTGCCAGCAGCTTTGGCCCCCGGCGCTCGAACACTGAAGCTTTCTTT
TRBV6-2/TRBV6-3	TRBD2	many	TRBJ2-7	CASRPGTSGSYEQYF	TGTGCCAGCAGACCCGGGACTAGCGGGAGCTACGAGCAGTACTTC
TRBV27	-	many	TRBJ2-1	CASSLGEARPEQFF	TGTGCCAGCAGTTTAGGTGAGGCCCGCCCTGAGCAGTTCTTC
TRBV15	-	many	TRBJ2-1	CATSSHHDNEQFF	TGTGCCACCAGCAGCCACCACGACAATGAGCAGTTCTTC
TRBV5-1	TRBD1	few	TRBJ2-7	CASSLARVGTGTYEQYF	TGCGCCAGCAGCTTGGCCAGGGTTGGGACAGGGACCTACGAGCAGTACTTC
TRBV24-1	-	-	TRBJ1-4	CATSGDNEKLFF	TGTGCCACGTCAGGGGACAATGAAAAACTGTTTTTT
TRBV9	TRBD2	many	TRBJ2-2	CASSVGRTSGTGELFF	TGTGCCAGCAGCGTAGGACGGACTAGCGGGACCGGGGAGCTGTTTTTT
TRBV30	TRBD1	-	TRBJ1-2	CAWRDRGTGYTF	TGTGCCTGGCGGGACAGGGGAACGGGCTACACCTTC
TRBV28	-	many	TRBJ1-2	CASSLSVLYGYTF	TGTGCCAGCAGTTTATCGGTACTCTATGGCTACACCTTC